The source of this T cell receptor beta chain is a study of T cells in localized non-small cell lung cancer. Germline V lookup: CDR1 KGHSH, CDR2 LQKENI. CDR3 length: 17 amino acids. Trimming removed 2 bases from V and 0 bases from J; junction bases left unmatched: 7. Measured with immunoSEQ multiplex PCR; TCRdb has only the in-frame clones, and not every one. This sample yields about 62,000 clones, of which about four fifths are seen a single time; roughly 4.5% belongs to the top ten. The origin of this receptor is a man aged 35-75 years with stage II lung adenocarcinoma. The rearrangement joins TRBV18 to TRBJ2-1; 7 bases are a match to TRBD1. The source was PBMCs, collected before any cancer treatment. The CDR3 DNA sequence: TGTGCCAGCTCACCATGGACAGGTCTCAGCTCCTACAATGAGCAGTTCTTC. Encoded protein: CASSPWTGLSSYNEQFF.